The T cell receptor (beta chain) described here comes from a study of CD8 T cells in Susac syndrome. The V gene lost 5 bases and the J gene lost 1 base, with 8 bases spanning the gap. There are 13 residues in the CDR3. CDR1 and CDR2 from the germline V gene are LNHDA and SQIVND (reference sequence). The RNA input was roughly 0.45 to 1 ug, and it was reverse transcribed with random hexamers. TCRdb re-analysed the immunoSEQ multiplex PCR reads in MiXCR, keeping a single row per CDR3 protein. The table includes approximately 190,000 distinct CDR3 sequences, about 95% detected once. Sequenced: CD4+ T cells from PBMCs. This TCR was recovered from a human donor with multiple sclerosis. This sequence joins TRBV19 and TRBJ1-1; D remains unclear. CDR3 region: CASSSRTNTEAFF. CDR3 nucleotides: TGTGCCAGTAGTTCAAGGACGAACACTGAAGCTTTCTTT.